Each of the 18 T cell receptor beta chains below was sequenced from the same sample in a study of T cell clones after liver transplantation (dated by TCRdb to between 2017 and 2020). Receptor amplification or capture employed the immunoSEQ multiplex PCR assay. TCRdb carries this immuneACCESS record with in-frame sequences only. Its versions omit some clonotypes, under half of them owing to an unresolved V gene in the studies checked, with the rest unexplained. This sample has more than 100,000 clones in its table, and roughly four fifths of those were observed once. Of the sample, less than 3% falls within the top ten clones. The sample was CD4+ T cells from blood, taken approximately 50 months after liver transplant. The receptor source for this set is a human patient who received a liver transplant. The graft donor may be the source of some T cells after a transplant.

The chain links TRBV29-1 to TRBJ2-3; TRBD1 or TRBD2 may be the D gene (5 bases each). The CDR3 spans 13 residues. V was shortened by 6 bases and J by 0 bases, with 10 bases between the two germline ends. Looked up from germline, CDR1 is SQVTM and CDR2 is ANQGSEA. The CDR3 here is CSVGVGSTDTQYF. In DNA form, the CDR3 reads TGCAGCGTGGGGGTGGGTAGCACAGATACGCAGTATTTT.

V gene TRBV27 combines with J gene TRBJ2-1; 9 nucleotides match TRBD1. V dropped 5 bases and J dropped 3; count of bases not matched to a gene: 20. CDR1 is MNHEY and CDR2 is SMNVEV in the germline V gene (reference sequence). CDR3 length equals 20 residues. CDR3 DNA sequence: TGTGCCAGCAGTACAATATCTCGCCCTGACAGGGGGATGTACTACAATGAGCAGTTCTTC. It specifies CASSTISRPDRGMYYNEQFF.

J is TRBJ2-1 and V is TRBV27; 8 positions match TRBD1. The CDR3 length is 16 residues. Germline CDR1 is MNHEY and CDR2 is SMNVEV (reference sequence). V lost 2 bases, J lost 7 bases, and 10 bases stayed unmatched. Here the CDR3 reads CASSLSWQGARNEQFF. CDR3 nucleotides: TGTGCCAGCAGTTTAAGTTGGCAGGGGGCGCGTAATGAGCAGTTCTTC.

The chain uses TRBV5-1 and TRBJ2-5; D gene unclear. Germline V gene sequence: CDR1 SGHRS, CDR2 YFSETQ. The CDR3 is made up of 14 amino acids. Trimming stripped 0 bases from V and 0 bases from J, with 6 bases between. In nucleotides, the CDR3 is TGCGCCAGCAGCTTGGCGGCAAACCAAGAGACCCAGTACTTC. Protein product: CASSLAANQETQYF.

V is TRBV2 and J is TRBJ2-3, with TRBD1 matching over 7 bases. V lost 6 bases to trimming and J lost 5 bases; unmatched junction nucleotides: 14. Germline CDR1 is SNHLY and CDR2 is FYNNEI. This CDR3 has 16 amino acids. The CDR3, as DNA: TGTGCCAGCAGAAGCCGTGGGGGACAGATTGGAGATACGCAGTATTTT. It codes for CASRSRGGQIGDTQYF.

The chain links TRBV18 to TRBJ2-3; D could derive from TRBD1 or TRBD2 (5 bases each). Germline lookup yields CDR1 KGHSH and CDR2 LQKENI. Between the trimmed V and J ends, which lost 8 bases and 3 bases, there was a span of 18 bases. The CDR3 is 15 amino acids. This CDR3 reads CASELVPGPTDTQYF. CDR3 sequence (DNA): TGTGCCAGCGAACTAGTACCGGGACCAACAGATACGCAGTATTTT.

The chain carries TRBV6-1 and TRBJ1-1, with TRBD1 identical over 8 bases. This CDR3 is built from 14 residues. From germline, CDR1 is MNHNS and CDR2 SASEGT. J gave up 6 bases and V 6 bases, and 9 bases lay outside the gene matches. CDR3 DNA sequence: TGTGCCAGCAGACGTACAGGGGGAATCGCTGAAGCTTTCTTT. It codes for CASRRTGGIAEAFF.

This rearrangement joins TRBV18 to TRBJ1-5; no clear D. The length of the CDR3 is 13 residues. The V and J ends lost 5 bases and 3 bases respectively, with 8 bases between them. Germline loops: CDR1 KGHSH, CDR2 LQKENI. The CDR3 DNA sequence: TGTGCCAGCTCATCGGGTTCCAATCAGCCCCAGCATTTT. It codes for CASSSGSNQPQHF.

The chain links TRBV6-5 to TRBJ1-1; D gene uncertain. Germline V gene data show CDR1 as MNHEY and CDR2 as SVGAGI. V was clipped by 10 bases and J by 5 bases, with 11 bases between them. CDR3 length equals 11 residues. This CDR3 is CATSGPTEAFF. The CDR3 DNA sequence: TGTGCCACCTCAGGCCCTACTGAAGCTTTCTTT.

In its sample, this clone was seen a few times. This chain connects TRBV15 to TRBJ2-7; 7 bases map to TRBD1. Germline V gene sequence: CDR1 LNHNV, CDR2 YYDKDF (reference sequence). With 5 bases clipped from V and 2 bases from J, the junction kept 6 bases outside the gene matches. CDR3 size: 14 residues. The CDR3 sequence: CATSSLGTAYEQYF. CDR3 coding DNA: TGTGCCACCAGCTCACTCGGGACAGCCTACGAGCAGTACTTC.

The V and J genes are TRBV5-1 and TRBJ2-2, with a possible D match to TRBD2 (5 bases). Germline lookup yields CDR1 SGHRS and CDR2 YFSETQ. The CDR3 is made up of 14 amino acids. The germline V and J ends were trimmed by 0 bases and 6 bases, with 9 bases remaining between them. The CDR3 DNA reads TGCGCCAGCAGCTTGGCCGGGGTCCCCGGGGAGCTGTTTTTT. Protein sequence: CASSLAGVPGELFF. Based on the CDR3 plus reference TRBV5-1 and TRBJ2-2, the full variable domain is KAGVTQTPRYLIKTRGQQVTLSCSPISGHRSVSWYQQTPGQGLQFLFEYFSETQRNKGNFPGRFSGRQFSNSRSEMNVSTLELGDSALYLCASSLAGVPGELFFGEGSRLTVL.

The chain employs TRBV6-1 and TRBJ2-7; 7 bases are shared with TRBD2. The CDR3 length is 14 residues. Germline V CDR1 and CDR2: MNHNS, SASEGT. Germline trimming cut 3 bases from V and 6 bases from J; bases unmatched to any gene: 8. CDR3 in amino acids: CASSDWGGRGEQYF. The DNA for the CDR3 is TGTGCCAGCAGTGATTGGGGGGGACGGGGCGAGCAGTACTTC.

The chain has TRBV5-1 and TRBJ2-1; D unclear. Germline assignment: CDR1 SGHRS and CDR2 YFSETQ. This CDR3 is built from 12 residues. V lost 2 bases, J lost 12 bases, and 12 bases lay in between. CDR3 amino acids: CASSFDRGGQFF. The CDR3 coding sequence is TGCGCCAGCAGCTTCGACCGCGGCGGGCAGTTCTTC.

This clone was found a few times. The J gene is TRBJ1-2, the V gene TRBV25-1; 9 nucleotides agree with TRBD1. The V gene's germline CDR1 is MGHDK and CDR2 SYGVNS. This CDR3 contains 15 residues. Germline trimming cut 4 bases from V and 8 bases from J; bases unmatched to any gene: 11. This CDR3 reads CASSALRQGEGGYTF. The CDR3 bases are TGTGCCAGCAGTGCCCTGCGACAGGGGGAAGGCGGCTACACCTTC.

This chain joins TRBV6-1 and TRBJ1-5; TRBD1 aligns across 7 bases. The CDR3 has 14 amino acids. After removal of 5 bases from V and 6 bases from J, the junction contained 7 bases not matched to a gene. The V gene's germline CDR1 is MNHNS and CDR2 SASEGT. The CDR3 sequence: CASSLPGGGQPQHF. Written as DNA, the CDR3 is TGTGCCAGCAGTTTGCCAGGGGGTGGTCAGCCCCAGCATTTT.

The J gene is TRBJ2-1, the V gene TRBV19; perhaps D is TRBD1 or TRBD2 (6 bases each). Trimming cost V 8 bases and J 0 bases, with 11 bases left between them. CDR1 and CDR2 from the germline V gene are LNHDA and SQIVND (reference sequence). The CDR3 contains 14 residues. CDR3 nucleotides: TGTGCCAGTGGGGGGCCCAGCTCCTACAATGAGCAGTTCTTC. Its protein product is CASGGPSSYNEQFF.

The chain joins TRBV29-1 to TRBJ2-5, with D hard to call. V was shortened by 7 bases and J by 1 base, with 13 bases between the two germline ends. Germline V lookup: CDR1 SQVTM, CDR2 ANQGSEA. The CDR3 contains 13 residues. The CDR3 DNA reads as TGCAGCGCCACCGTTCGGGTCCAAGAGACCCAGTACTTC. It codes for CSATVRVQETQYF.

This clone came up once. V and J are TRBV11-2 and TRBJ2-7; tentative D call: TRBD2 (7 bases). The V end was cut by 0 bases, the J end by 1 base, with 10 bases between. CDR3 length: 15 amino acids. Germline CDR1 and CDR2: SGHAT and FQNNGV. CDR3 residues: CASSLEGGLSYEQYF. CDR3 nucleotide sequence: TGTGCCAGCAGCTTAGAGGGGGGGCTTTCCTACGAGCAGTACTTC.